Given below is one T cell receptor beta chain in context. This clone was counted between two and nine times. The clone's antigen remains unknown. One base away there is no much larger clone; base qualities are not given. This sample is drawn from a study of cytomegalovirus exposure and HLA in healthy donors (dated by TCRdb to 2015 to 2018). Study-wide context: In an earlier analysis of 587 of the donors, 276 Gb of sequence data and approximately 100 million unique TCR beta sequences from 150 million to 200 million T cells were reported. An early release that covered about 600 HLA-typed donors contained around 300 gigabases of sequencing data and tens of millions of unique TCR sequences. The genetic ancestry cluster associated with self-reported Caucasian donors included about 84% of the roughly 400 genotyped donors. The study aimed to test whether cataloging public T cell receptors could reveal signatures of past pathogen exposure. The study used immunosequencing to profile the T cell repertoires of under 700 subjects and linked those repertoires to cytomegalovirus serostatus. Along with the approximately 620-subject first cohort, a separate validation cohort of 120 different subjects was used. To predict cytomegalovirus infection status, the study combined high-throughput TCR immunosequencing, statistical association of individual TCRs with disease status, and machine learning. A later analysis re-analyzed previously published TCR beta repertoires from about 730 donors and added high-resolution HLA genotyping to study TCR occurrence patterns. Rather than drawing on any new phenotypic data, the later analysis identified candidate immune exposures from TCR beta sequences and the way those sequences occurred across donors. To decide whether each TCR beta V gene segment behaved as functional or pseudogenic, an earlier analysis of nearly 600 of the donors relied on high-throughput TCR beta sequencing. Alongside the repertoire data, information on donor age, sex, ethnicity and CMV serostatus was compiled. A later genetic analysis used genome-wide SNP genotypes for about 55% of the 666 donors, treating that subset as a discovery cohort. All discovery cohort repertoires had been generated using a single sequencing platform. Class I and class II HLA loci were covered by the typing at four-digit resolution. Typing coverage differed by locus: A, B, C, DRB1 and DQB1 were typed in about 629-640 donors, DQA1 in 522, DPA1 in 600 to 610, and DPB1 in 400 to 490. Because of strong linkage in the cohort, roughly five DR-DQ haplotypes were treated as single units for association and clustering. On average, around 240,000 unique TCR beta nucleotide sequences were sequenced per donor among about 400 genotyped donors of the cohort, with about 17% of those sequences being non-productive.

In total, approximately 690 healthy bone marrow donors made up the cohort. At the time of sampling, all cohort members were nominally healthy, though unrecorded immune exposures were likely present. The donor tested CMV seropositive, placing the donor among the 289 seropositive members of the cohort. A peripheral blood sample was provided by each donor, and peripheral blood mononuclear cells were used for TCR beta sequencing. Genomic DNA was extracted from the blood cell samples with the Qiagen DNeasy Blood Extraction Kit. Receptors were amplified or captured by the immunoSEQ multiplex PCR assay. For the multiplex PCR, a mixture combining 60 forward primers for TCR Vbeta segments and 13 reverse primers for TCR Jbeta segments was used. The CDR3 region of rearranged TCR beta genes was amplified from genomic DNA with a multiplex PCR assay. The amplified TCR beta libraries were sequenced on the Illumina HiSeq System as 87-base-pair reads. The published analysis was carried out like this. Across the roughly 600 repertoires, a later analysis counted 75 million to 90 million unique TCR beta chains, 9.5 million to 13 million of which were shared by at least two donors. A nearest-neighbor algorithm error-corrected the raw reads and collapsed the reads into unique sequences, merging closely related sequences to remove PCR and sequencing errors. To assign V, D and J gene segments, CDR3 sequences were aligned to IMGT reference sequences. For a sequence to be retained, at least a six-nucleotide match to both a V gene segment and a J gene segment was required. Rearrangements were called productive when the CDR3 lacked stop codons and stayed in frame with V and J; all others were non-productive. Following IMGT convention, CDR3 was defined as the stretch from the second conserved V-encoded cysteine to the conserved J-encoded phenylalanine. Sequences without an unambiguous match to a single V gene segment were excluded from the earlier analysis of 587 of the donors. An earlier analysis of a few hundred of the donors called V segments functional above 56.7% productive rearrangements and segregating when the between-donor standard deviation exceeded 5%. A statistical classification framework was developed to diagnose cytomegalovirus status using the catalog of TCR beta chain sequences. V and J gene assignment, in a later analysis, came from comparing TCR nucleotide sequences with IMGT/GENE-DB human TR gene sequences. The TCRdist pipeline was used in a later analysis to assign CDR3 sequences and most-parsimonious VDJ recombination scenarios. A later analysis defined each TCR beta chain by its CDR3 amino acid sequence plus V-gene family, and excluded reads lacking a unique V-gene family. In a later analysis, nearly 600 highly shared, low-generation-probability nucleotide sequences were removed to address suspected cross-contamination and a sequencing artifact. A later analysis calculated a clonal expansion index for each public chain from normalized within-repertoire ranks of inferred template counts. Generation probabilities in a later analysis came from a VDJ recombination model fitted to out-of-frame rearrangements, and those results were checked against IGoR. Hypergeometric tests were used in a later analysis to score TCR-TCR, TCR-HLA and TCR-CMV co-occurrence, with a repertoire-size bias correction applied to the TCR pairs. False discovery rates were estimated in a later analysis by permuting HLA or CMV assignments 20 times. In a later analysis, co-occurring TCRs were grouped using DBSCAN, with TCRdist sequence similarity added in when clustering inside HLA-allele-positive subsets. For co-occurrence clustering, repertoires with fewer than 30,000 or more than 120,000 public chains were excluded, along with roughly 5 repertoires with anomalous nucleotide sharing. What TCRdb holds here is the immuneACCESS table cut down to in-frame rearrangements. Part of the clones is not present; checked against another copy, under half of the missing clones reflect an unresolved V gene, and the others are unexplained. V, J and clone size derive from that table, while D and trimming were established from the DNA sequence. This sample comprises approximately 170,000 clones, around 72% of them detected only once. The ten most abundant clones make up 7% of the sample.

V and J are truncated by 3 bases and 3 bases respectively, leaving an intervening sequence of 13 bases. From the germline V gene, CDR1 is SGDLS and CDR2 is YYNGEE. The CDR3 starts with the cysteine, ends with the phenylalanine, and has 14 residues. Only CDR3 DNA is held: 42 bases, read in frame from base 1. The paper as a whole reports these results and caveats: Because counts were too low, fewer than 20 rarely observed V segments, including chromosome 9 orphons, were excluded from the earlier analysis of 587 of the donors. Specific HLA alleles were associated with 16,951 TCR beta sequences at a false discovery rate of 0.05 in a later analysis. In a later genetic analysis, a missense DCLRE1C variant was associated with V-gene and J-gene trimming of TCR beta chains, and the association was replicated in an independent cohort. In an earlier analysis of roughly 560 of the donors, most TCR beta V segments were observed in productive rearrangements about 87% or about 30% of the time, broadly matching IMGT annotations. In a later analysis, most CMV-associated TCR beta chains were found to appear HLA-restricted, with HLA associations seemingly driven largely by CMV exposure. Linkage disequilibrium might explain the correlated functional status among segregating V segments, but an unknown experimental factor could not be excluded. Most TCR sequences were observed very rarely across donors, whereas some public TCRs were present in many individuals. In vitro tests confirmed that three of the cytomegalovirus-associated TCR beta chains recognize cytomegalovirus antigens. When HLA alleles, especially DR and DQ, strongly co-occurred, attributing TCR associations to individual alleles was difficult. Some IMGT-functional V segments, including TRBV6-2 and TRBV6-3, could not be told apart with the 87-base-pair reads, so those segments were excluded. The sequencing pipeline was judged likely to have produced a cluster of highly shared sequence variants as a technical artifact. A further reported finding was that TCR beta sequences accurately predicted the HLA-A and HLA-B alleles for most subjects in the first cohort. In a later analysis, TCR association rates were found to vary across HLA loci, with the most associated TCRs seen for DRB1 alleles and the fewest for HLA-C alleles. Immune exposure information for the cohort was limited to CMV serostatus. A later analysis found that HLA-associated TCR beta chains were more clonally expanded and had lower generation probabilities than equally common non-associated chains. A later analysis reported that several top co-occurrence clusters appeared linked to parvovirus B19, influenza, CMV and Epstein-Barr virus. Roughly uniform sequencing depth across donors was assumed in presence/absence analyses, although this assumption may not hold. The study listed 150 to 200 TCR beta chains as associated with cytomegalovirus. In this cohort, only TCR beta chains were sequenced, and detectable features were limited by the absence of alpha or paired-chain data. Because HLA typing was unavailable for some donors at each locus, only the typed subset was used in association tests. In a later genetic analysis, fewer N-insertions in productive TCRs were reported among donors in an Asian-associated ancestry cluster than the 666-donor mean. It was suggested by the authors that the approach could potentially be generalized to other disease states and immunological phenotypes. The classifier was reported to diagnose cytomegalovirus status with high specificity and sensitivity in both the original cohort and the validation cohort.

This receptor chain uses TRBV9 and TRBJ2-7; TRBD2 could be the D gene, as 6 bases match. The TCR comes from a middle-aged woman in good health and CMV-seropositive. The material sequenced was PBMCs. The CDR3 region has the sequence CASSAGRGSYEQYF. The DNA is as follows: TGTGCCAGCAGCGCAGGGCGGGGCAGCTACGAGCAGTACTTC.